The present TCR beta chain was sequenced within a study of T cells in Graves' hyperthyroidism and ophthalmopathy. This clonotype was recorded many times. Trimming took off 1 base at V and 3 bases at J, with 25 bases between the two ends. This CDR3 comprises 19 residues. Researchers amplified the TCR beta CDR3 regions from RNA transcripts. When the TCR CDR3 underwent first-round RT-PCR, the HTBI primer set was used. A single record per CDR3 protein comes from TCRdb applying MiXCR to the multiplex PCR reads. The sample yields fewer than 500,000 distinct CDR3 sequences, less than 15% seen once. This chain links TRBV12-3 or TRBV12-4 with TRBJ2-7, with unresolved D. This receptor was identified in a man aged 25-45 years with Graves' hyperthyroidism that later progressed to Graves' ophthalmopathy. Sequencing was carried out using blood. In nucleotides, the CDR3 is TGTGCCAGCAGTTTAGATCCGTGGTTGGGGAACCCCGATCACTACGAGCAGTACTTC. It codes for CASSLDPWLGNPDHYEQYF.